Sequencing of this TCR beta chain was carried out in a study of cytomegalovirus exposure and HLA in healthy donors. The study, taken as a whole, reports: HLA alleles showed associations with 15,000 to 20,000 TCR beta sequences in a later analysis, at a 0.05 false discovery rate.

Both 60 Vbeta primers and 13 Jbeta primers went into the PCR. Produced via immunoSEQ multiplex PCR; TCRdb's table is partial and in-frame only. This sample has some 150,000 clones, with 70% to 85% found just once. This clone was seen just once. As yet, its antigen is unknown. The sample was PBMCs. This sequence originates from a human donor in good health.

The CDR3 sequence is CASSSTDGVGGYTF. DNA for the CDR3: TGTGCCAGCAGCTCAACTGACGGGGTGGGGGGCTACACCTTC. The chain employs TRBV7-9 and TRBJ1-2; no clear D gene. The V end lost 4 bases, the J end lost 8 bases, and 17 bases lay between the germline ends. Per the germline V gene, CDR1 is SEHNR and CDR2 is FQNEAQ (reference sequence). There are 14 residues in the CDR3.